This is a list of T cell receptor beta chains from one sample in a study of blood T cell repertoires in COVID-19. The data were produced by immunoSEQ multiplex PCR, yet TCRdb's version contains in-frame clones alone and is incomplete. The data contain around 150,000 clones, approximately 88% of them singletons. Sequenced sample: PBMCs or T cells enriched from blood (not recorded which). Every receptor here comes from a man aged 65-85 years who had been exposed to COVID-19. The CDR3 runs from the conserved cysteine through the conserved F or W. For some rows the clone size is stated as once, few or many, or as a class when expanded; others skip it.

j_call clone_size v_call cdr3_aa
TRBJ1-2 - TRBV28 CASSGDRANYGYTF
TRBJ2-5 - TRBV5-4 CASSPGQGVGTQYF
TRBJ1-4 - TRBV28 CASSFGGTGKEKLFF
TRBJ2-1 few TRBV6-2/TRBV6-3 CASSYANVQIGDEQFF
TRBJ1-1 - TRBV7-2 CASSLVGTGNTEAFF
TRBJ2-1 - TRBV5-1 CASSLDPSGSSYNEQFF
TRBJ2-7 - TRBV10-3 CAITAAGTTSEQYF
TRBJ2-7 - TRBV14 CASSLEPGTGKDEQYF
TRBJ2-7 - TRBV5-1 CASRSDTGEQYF
TRBJ1-1 - TRBV30 CAWGSGTGAGVDTEAFF
TRBJ2-1 few TRBV5-6 CASSSGLAGPFNEQFF
TRBJ2-5 - TRBV9 CASSSGGVAGFGETQYF
TRBJ2-7 - TRBV27 CASSYRDPSSYEQYF